This TCR beta chain originates from a study of Ad26.COV2.S vaccination and SARS-CoV-2 variants. This clone was counted a single time. The antigen remains undetermined. Study observations and caveats: Vaccinees and placebo recipients showed similar non-spike TCR breadth.

This CDR3 has 14 amino acids. Germline V gene lookup returns CDR1 KGHSH and CDR2 LQKENI. Trimming left V 6 bases short and J 6 bases short, with 18 bases between. Profiled with immunoSEQ multiplex PCR; TCRdb holds only in-frame clones, not every one. The table records some 350,000 clones, 90% to 95% of them present only once. The chain uses TRBV18 and TRBJ2-7; D is ambiguous. Here the sequenced sample was peripheral blood, taken after recovery from COVID-19. The receptor was derived from a human donor who had recovered from COVID-19. CDR3 nucleotide sequence: TGTGCCAGCTCCCCCCTTGCCGTCGCTGGCGAGCAGTACTTC. This sequence encodes CASSPLAVAGEQYF.